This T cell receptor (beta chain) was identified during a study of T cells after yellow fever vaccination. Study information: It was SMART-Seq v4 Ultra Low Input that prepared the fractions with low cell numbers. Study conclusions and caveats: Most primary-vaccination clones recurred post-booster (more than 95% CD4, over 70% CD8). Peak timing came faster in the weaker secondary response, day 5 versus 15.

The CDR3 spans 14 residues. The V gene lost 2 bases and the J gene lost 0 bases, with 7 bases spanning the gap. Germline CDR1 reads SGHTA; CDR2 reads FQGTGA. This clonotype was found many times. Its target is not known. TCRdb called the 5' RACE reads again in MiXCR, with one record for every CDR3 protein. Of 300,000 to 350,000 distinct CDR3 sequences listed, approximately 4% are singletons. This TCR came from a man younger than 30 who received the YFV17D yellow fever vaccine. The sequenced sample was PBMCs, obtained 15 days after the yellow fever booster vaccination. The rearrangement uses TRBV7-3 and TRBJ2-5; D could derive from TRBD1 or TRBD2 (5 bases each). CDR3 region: CASSLEGYQETQYF. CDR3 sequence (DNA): TGTGCCAGCAGCTTAGAGGGGTACCAAGAGACCCAGTACTTC.